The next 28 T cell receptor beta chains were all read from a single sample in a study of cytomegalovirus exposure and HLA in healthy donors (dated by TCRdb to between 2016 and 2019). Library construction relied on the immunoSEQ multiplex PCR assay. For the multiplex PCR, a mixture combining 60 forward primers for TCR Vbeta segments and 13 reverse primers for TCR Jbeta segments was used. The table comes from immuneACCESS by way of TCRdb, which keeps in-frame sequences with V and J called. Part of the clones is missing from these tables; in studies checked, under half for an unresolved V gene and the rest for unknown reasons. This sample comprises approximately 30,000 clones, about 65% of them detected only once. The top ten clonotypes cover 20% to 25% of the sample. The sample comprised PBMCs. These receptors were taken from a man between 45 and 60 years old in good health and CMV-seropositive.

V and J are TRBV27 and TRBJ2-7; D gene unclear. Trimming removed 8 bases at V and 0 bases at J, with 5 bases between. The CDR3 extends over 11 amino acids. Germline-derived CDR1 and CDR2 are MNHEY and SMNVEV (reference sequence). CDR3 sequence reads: CASWSSYEQYF. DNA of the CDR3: TGTGCCAGCTGGAGCTCCTACGAGCAGTACTTC.

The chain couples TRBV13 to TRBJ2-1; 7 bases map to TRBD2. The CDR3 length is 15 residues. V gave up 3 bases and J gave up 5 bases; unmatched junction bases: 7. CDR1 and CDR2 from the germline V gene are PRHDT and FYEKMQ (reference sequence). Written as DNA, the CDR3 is TGTGCCAGCAGCTTGGACCTCGGGGGGAACAATGAGCAGTTCTTC. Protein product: CASSLDLGGNNEQFF.

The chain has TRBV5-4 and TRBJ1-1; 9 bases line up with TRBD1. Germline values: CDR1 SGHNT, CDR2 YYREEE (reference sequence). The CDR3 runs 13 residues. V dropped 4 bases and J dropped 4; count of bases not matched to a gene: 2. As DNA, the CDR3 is TGTGCCAGCAGCCTGACAGGGGGCACTGAAGCTTTCTTT. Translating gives CASSLTGGTEAFF.

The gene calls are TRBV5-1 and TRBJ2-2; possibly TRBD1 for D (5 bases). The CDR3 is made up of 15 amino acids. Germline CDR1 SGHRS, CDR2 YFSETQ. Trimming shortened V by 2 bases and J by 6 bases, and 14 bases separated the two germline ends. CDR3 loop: CASSLPGPSSGELFF. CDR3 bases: TGCGCCAGCAGCTTACCAGGGCCCTCTTCCGGGGAGCTGTTTTTT.

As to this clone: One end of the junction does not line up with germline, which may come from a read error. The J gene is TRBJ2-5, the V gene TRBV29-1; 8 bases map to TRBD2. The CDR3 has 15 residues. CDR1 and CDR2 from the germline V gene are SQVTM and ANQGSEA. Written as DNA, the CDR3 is TGCAGCGTTGGGGGTCTAGCGGGCCTCCAAAAGACCCAGTACTTC. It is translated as CSVGGLAGLQKTQYF.

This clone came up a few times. CDR3 sequence: CASSLGVVTEETQYF. In nucleotides, the CDR3 is TGTGCCAGCAGCTTGGGGGTGGTGACAGAAGAGACCCAGTACTTC. The chain combines TRBV5-4 with TRBJ2-5, with D possibly TRBD1 on 5 matching bases. V was shortened by 0 bases and J by 3 bases, with 12 bases between the two germline ends. CDR3 length: 15 amino acids. Germline-derived CDR1 and CDR2 are SGHNT and YYREEE (reference sequence).

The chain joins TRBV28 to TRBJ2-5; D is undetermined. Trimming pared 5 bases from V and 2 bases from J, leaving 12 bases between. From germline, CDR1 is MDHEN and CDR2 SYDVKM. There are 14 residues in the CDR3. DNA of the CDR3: TGTGCCAGCAGTCCTAACAGATTTCAAGAGACCCAGTACTTC. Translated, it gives CASSPNRFQETQYF.

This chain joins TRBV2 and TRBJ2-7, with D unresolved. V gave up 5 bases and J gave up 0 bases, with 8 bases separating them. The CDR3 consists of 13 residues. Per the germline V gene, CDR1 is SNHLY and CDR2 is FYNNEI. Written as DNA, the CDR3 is TGTGCCAGCAGTCGTTTGCGCTCCTACGAGCAGTACTTC. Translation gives CASSRLRSYEQYF.

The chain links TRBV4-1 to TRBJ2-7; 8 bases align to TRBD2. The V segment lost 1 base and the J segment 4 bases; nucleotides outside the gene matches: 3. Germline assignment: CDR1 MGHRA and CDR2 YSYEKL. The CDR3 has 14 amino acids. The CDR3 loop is CASSQGTSFYEQYF. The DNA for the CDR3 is TGCGCCAGCAGCCAAGGGACTAGCTTTTACGAGCAGTACTTC.

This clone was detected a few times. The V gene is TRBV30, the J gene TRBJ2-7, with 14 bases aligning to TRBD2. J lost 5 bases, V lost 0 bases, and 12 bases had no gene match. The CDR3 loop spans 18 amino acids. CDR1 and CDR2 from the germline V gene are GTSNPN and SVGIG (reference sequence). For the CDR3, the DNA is TGTGCCTGGAGTGTAAAGACTAGCGGGAGGGCCCTACGCCACGAGCAGTACTTC. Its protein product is CAWSVKTSGRALRHEQYF.

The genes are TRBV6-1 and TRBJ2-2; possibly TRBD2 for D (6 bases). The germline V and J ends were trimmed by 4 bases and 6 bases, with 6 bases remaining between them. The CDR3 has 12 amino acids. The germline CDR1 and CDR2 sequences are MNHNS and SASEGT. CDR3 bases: TGTGCCAGCAGTGCGGGGGCCGGGGAGCTGTTTTTT. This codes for CASSAGAGELFF.

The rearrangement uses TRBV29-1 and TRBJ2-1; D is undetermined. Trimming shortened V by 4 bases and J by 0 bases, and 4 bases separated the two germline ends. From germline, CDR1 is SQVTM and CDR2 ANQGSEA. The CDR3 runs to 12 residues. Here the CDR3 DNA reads TGCAGCGTTGCTAGCTCCTACAATGAGCAGTTCTTC. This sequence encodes CSVASSYNEQFF.

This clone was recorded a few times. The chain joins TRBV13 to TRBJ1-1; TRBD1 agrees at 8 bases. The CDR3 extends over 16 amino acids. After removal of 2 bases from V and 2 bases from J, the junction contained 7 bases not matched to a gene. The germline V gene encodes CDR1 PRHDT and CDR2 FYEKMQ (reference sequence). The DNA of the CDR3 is TGTGCCAGCAGCTTACGCCGACAGGGGTTAAACACTGAAGCTTTCTTT. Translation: CASSLRRQGLNTEAFF.

The CDR3 protein is CASSLIEMAAYGYTF. In DNA form, the CDR3 reads TGTGCCAGCAGCTTAATCGAGATGGCGGCTTATGGCTACACCTTC. The chain links TRBV7-9 to TRBJ1-2; D is unresolved. The CDR3 is 15 residues long. Germline V gene sequence: CDR1 SEHNR, CDR2 FQNEAQ (reference sequence). Trimming stripped 2 bases from V and 5 bases from J, with 15 bases between. Variable domain in full (rest from reference TRBV7-9 and TRBJ1-2): DTGVSQNPRHKITKRGQNVTFRCDPISEHNRLYWYRQTLGQGPEFLTYFQNEAQLEKSRLLSDRFSAERPKGSFSTLEIQRTEQGDSAMYLCASSLIEMAAYGYTFGSGTRLTVV.

CDR3 in amino acids: CASSLLETQYF. CDR3 DNA: TGCGCCAGCAGCTTGCTAGAGACCCAGTACTTC. V gene TRBV5-1 combines with J gene TRBJ2-5; D gene unclear. CDR3 size: 11 residues. The V and J ends lost 1 base and 4 bases respectively, with 2 bases between them. Per germline, CDR1 SGHRS and CDR2 YFSETQ. Variable domain in full (rest from reference TRBV5-1 and TRBJ2-5): KAGVTQTPRYLIKTRGQQVTLSCSPISGHRSVSWYQQTPGQGLQFLFEYFSETQRNKGNFPGRFSGRQFSNSRSEMNVSTLELGDSALYLCASSLLETQYFGPGTRLLVL.

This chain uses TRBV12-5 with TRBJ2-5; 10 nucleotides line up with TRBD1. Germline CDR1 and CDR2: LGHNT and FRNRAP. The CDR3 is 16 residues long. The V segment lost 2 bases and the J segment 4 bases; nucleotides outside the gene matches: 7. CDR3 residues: CASGLNTGTGVETQYF. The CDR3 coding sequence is TGTGCTAGTGGTTTGAACACCGGGACAGGGGTAGAGACCCAGTACTTC.

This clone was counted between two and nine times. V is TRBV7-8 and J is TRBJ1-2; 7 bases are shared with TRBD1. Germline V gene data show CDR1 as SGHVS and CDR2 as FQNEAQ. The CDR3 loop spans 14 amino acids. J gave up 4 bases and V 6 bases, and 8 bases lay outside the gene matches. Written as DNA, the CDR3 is TGTGCCAGCAGAGGGGCAGGGGGGTTCTATGGCTACACCTTC. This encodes CASRGAGGFYGYTF.

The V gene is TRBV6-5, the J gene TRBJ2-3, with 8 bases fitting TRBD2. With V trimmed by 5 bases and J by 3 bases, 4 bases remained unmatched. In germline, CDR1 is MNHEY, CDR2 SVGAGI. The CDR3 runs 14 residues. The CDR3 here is CASSVLAETDTQYF. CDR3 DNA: TGTGCCAGCAGTGTACTAGCGGAGACAGATACGCAGTATTTT.

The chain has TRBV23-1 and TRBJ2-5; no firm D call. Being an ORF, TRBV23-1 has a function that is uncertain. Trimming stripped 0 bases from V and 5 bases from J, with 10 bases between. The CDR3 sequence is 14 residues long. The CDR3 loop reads CASSQSRLWETQYF. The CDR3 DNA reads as TGCGCCAGCAGTCAATCGAGGCTGTGGGAGACCCAGTACTTC.

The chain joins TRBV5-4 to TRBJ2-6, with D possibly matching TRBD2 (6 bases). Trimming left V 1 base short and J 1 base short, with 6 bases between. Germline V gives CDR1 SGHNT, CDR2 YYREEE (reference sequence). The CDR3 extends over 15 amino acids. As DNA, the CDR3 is TGTGCCAGCAGCTTGCGGGGGTCTGGGGCCAACGTCCTGACTTTC. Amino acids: CASSLRGSGANVLTF.

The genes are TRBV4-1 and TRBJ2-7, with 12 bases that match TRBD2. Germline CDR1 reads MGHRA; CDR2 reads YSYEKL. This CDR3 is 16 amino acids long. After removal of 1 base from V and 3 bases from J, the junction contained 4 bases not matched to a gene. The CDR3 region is CASSQGTSGTYYEQYF. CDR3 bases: TGCGCCAGCAGCCAAGGGACTAGCGGGACTTACTACGAGCAGTACTTC.

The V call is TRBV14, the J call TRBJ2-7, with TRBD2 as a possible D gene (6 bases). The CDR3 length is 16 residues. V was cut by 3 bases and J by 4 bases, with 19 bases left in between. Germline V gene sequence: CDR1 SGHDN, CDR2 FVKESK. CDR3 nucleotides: TGTGCCAGCAGCCATCAGGTCTGGGGGGAGCGGTACGAGCAGTACTTC. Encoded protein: CASSHQVWGERYEQYF.

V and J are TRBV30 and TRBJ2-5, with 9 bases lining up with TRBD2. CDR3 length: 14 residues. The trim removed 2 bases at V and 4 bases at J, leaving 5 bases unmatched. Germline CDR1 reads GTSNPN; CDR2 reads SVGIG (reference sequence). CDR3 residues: CAWSTGLARETQYF. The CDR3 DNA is TGTGCCTGGAGTACGGGACTAGCCCGAGAGACCCAGTACTTC.

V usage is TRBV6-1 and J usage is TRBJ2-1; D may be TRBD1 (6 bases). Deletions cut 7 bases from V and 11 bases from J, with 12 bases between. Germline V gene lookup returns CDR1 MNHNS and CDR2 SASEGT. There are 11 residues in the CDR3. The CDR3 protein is CASILDSKQFF. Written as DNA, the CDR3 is TGTGCCAGCATTCTGGACAGTAAGCAGTTCTTC.

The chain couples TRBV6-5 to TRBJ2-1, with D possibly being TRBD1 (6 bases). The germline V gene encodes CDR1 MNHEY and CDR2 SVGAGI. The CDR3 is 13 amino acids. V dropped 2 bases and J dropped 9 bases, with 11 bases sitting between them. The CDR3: CASSYLLRGEQFF. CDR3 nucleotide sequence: TGTGCCAGCAGTTACCTCCTCAGGGGTGAGCAGTTCTTC.

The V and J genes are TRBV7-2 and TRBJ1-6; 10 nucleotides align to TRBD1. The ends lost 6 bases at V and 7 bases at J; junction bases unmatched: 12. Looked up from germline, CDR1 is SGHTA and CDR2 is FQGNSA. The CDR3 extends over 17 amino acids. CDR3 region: CASRWDGTGALNSPLHF. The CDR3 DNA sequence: TGTGCCAGCAGATGGGACGGGACAGGGGCACTAAATTCACCCCTCCACTTT.

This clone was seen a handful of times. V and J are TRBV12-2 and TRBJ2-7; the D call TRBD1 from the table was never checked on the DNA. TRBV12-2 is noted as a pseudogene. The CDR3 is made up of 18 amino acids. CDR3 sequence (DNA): TGTGCAAGTCGCTTAGCGAAATCAATTAGGGGGCAGGGGCGGGAGCAGTACTTC. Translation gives CASRLAKSIRGQGREQYF.

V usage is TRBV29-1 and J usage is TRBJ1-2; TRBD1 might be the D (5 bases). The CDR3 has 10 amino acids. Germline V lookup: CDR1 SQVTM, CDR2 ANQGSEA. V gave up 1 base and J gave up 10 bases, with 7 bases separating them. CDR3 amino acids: CSVEVGPYTF. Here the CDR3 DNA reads TGCAGCGTTGAAGTGGGGCCCTACACCTTC.